This T cell receptor (beta chain) was recorded in a study of CD8+CD57+ T cells in acquired aplastic anemia. Regarding the study as a whole: Simpson's diversity of CD8+ cells was not significantly different in patients compared with controls. Patients shared approximately 30 CD8+ CDR3 sequences with controls.

Flow cytometry had shown expanded CD8+CD57+ cells in the patients chosen for sequencing. As a group, the patients uniformly had severe acquired aplastic anemia. Comments on this clonotype: Its antigen is currently unknown.

The V end was cut by 5 bases, the J end by 3 bases, with 9 bases between. Germline CDR1 is SGHRS and CDR2 is YFSETQ. The CDR3 has 12 amino acids. CDR3 and TCR beta VDJ profiling relied on genomic DNA as the template. TCRdb ran MiXCR on the reads and lists one entry per CDR3 protein. The table includes some 160,000 distinct CDR3 sequences, roughly 50% detected once. This TCR was sampled from a human donor with aplastic anemia. The sample was sorted CD4+, CD8+, or CD8+CD57+ T cells (not recorded which) from PBMCs. The rearrangement joins TRBV5-1 to TRBJ2-7; no clear D. CDR3 DNA: TGCGCCAGCAGGATGGAGAGCTACGAGCAGTACTTC. This sequence encodes CASRMESYEQYF.